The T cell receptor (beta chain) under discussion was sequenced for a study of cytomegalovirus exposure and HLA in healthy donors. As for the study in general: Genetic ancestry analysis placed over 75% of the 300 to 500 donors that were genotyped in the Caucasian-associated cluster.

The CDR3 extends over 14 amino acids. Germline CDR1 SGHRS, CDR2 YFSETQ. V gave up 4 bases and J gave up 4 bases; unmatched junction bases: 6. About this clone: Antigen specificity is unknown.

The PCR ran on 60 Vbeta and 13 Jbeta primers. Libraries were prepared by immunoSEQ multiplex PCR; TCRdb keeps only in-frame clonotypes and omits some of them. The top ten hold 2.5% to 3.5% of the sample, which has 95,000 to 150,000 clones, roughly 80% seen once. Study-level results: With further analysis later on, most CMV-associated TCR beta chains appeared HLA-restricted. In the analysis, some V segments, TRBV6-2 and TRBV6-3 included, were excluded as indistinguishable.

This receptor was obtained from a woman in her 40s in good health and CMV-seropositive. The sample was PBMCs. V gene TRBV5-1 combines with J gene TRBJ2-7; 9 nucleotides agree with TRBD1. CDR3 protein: CASSTGTGKYEQYF. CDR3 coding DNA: TGCGCCAGCAGCACGGGGACAGGGAAATACGAGCAGTACTTC.